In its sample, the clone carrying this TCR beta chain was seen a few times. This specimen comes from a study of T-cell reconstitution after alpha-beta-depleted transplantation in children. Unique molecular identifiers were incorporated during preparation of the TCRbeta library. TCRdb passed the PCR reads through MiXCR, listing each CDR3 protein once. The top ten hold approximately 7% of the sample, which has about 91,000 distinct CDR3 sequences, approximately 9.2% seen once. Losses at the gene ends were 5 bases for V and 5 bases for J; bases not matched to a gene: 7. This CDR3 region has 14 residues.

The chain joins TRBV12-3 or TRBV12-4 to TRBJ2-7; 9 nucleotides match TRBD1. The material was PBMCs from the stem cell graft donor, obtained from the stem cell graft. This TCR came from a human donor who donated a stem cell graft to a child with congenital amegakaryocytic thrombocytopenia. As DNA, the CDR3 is TGTGCCAGCAGTATCGGACAGGGGTTCCACGAGCAGTACTTC. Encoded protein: CASSIGQGFHEQYF.